One TCR beta chain is described in this entry. A few counts support this clone. Its antigen is unknown. Base qualities are not recorded, but no much larger clone differs from it by a single base. The germline V gene gives CDR1 as KGHSH and CDR2 as LQKENI. Reading from cysteine to phenylalanine, the CDR3 counts 14 amino acids. The entry retains the CDR3 DNA only, 42 bases that are in frame from base 1. Cut back by 9 bases and 6 bases, the V and J ends lie 19 bases apart. The CDR3 regions of human TCRbeta chains were analyzed by immunosequencing. The published analysis was carried out like this. Repertoire TCRs were checked for matches against a reference library of SARS-CoV-2-specific TCRs that had been generated using the MIRA antigen-specificity platform. Breadth meant the fraction of unique TCRs that were SARS-CoV-2-associated, whereas depth meant the fraction of total T cells that were SARS-CoV-2-associated. Using the MIRA data, each spike-specific TCR was mapped to the spike region that the TCR reacts to and placed in a CD4 or CD8 class. Log10-transformed breadth and depth values were compared by one-way ANOVA with Sidak's multiple comparisons tests. The immuneACCESS repertoire file appears here via TCRdb, limited to in-frame rearrangements. These files lack a portion of the clones; in checked studies, under half of the deficit traces to unresolved V genes, and the cause of the others is not known. D and trimming were read from the DNA, whereas the V and J calls and clone size are those reported in that table. This sample holds about 84,000 clones; roughly 85% were observed only once. The ten largest clonotypes hold roughly 11% of the sample.

The data originate from a study of T cell responses to AZD1222 COVID-19 vaccine (dated by TCRdb to the early 2020s). At the level of the whole study: TCR sequencing covered some 250 trial participants: 200 to 220 given two doses of AZD1222 and approximately 25 given two doses of MenACWY control vaccine. Enrollment into the trials was organized by age into subgroups of 18-55, 56-69 and 70-plus years, and those subgroups contained about 160, 30 and 59 TCR-sequenced participants, respectively.

The sample's time point label is to be understood as: about 28 days (+/-7) after the second vaccine dose. AZD1222 recipients whose second dose came at about 4 weeks and those whose second dose came at about 12 weeks were combined into one group, since spike-specific TCR depth and breadth did not differ between the two schedules. The vaccinee samples were drawn from two UK trials, COV001 and COV002, one of which was a single-blind randomized controlled phase 2/3 trial testing AZD1222 (ChAdOx1 nCoV-19) in healthy adults. For TCRbeta chain sequencing, PBMC samples from trial participants were taken at day 0 and at day 28 after the second dose. On the study overall, not on this receptor specifically: Epitopes outside the regions mutated in the B.1.351 and B.1.1.7 variants were reportedly recognized by nearly half of the unique spike-specific TCRs. Spike-specific TCR breadth and depth rose significantly after two AZD1222 doses compared with day 0 and with MenACWY recipients. Because no samples from the day 14 peak response were available, repertoires could be characterized only after the peak T cell response. CD4 TCRs associated with the vaccine covered the entire spike protein, and the dominant responses were in regions 160-218 and 743-854. Conclusions about previously exposed vaccinees are limited, since just a handful of AZD1222 recipients were seropositive for SARS-CoV-2 at baseline. The 56-69-year group was small, and its depth increase did not reach significance, likely because of low power. Most participants were white British and females outnumbered males, and the authors suggested that clonal diversity may have been underestimated.

This specimen consisted of peripheral blood, obtained 28 days after the second AZD1222 dose. The clonotype was recovered from an adult who received the AZD1222 COVID-19 vaccine. The chain uses TRBV18 and TRBJ2-3; TRBD1 is possibly the D segment (6 matching bases). The sequence in DNA is TGTGCCAGTAAACCGGGACAAACTCCGGATACGCAGTATTTT. It translates as CASKPGQTPDTQYF.